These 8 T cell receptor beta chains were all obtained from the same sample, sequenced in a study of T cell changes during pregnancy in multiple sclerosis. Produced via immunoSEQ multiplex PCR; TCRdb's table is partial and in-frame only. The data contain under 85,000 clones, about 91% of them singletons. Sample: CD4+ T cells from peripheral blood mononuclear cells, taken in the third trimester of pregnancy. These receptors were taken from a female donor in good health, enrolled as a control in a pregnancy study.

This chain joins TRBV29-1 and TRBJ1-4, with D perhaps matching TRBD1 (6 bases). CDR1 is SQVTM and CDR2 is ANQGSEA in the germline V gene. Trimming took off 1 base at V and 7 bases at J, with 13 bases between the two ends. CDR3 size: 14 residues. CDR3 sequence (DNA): TGCAGCGTTGAAGTCATTAGGGGGTCTGAAAAACTGTTTTTT. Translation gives CSVEVIRGSEKLFF. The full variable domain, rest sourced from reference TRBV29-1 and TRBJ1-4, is SAVISQKPSRDICQRGTSLTIQCQVDSQVTMMFWYRQQPGQSLTLIATANQGSEATYESGFVIDKFPISRPNLTFSTLTVSNMSPEDSSIYLCSVEVIRGSEKLFFGSGTQLSVL.

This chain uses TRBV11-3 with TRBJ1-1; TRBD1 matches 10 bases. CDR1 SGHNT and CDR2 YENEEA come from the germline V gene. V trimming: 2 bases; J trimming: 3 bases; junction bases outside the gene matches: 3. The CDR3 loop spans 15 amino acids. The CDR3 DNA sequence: TGTGCCAGCAGCTTACGGGGACAGGGGCACACTGAAGCTTTCTTT. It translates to CASSLRGQGHTEAFF.

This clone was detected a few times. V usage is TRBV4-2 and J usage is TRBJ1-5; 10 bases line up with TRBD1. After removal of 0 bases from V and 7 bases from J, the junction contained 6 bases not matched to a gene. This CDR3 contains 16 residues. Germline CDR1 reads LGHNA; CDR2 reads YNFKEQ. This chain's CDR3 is CASSQERDRGRQPQHF. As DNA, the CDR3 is TGTGCCAGCAGCCAAGAAAGGGACAGGGGCAGACAGCCCCAGCATTTT.

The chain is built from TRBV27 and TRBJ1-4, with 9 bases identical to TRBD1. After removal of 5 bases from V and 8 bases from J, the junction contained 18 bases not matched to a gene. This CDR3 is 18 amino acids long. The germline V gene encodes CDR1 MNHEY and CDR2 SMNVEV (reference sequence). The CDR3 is CASSVAEGGGTGQEKLFF. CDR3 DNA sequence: TGTGCCAGCAGTGTCGCCGAGGGGGGTGGGACAGGGCAAGAAAAACTGTTTTTT.

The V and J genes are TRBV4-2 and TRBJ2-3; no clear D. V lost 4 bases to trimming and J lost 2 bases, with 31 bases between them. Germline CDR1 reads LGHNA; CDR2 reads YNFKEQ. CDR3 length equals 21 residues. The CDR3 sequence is CASSRKIPSGSPSPNTDTQYF. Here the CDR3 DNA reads TGTGCCAGCAGCCGGAAGATCCCCTCCGGGTCTCCCAGCCCCAACACAGATACGCAGTATTTT.

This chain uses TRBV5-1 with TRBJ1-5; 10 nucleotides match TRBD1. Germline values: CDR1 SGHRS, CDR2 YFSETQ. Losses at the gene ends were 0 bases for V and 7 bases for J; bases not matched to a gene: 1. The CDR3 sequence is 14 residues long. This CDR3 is CASSLGTGGQPQHF. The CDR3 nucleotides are TGCGCCAGCAGCTTGGGGACAGGGGGACAGCCCCAGCATTTT. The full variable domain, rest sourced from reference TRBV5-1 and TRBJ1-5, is KAGVTQTPRYLIKTRGQQVTLSCSPISGHRSVSWYQQTPGQGLQFLFEYFSETQRNKGNFPGRFSGRQFSNSRSEMNVSTLELGDSALYLCASSLGTGGQPQHFGDGTRLSIL.

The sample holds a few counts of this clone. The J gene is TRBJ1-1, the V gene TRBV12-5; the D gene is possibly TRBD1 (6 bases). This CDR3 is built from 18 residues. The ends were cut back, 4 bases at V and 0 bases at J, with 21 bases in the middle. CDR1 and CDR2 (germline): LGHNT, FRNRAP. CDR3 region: CASGYGVPGGPMNTEAFF. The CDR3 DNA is TGTGCTAGTGGTTACGGAGTCCCGGGGGGCCCCATGAACACTGAAGCTTTCTTT.

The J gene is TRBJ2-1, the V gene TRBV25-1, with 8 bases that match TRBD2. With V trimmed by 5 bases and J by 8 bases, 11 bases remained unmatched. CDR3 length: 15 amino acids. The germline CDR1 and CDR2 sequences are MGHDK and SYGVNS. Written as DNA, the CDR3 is TGTGCCAGCAGTCGGCGGGGGGTTCAGTTTGATGAGCAGTTCTTC. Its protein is CASSRRGVQFDEQFF. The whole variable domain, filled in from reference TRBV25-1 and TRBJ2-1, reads EADIYQTPRYLVIGTGKKITLECSQTMGHDKMYWYQQDPGMELHLIHYSYGVNSTEKGDLSSESTVSRIRTEHFPLTLESARPSHTSQYLCASSRRGVQFDEQFFGPGTRLTVL.